A selection of T cell receptor beta chains follows, all from one sample in a study of CD8+ T cells in alopecia areata. The method was immunoSEQ multiplex PCR; TCRdb's version includes in-frame clones alone and lacks a portion of them. Here the sample spans about 100,000 clones, about 83% being singletons. Sample: CD8+ T cells sorted from blood, taken at week 24, from a patient treated with tofacitinib. All receptors come from a human donor with alopecia areata. Each CDR3 is given with its conserved first and last residue. D genes are given only for firm matches. A row's size may be missing; if present it is once, few, many or a size class.

CASSPRGGGHEQYF TGCGCCAGCAGCCCGCGCGGGGGGGGCCACGAGCAGTACTTC TRBV5-1 TRBD2 - TRBJ2-7
CASSSWGLYQETQYF TGTGCCAGCAGCTCCTGGGGTCTGTACCAAGAGACCCAGTACTTC TRBV11-1 - - TRBJ2-5
CATSRGRTVEAFF TGTGCCACCAGCAGGGGCAGAACAGTTGAAGCTTTCTTT TRBV15 - - TRBJ1-1
CATSTDRGGYEQYF TGTGCCACCAGTACGGACAGGGGTGGATACGAGCAGTACTTC TRBV15 TRBD1 few TRBJ2-7
CASTPFKGAAYNEQFF TGTGCCAGCACCCCTTTTAAGGGGGCCGCCTACAATGAGCAGTTCTTC TRBV27 TRBD1 once TRBJ2-1
CASSQDEGFNSPLHF TGTGCCAGCAGCCAAGATGAGGGGTTCAATTCACCCCTCCACTTT TRBV4-2 - - TRBJ1-6
CASSSGGREKLFF TGTGCCAGCAGCTCTGGTGGGCGTGAAAAACTGTTTTTT TRBV7-8 - - TRBJ1-4
CAACVGIDEQYF TGTGCCGCGTGTGTAGGGATCGACGAGCAGTACTTC TRBV6-5 - - TRBJ2-7
CSVVRDTGELFF TGCAGCGTTGTGAGGGACACCGGGGAGCTGTTTTTT TRBV29-1 - - TRBJ2-2
CASSEGGRGYEQYF TGTGCCAGCAGTGAAGGCGGCAGGGGCTACGAGCAGTACTTC TRBV6-1 - - TRBJ2-7
CASNNNPYGYTF TGTGCCAGCAACAATAATCCCTATGGCTACACCTTC TRBV11-2 - - TRBJ1-2
CASSARDRPSSYEQYF TGTGCCAGCAGCGCACGGGACAGACCGTCCTCCTACGAGCAGTACTTC TRBV7-9 TRBD1 - TRBJ2-7
CAYLTDTQYF TGTGCCTACCTCACAGATACGCAGTATTTT TRBV30 - - TRBJ2-3
CASSLVGGPYNEQFF TGTGCCAGCAGTTTGGTGGGGGGGCCTTACAATGAGCAGTTCTTC TRBV27 - - TRBJ2-1
CATSRGGTGFLSGNTIYF TGTGCCACCAGCCGCGGGGGGACAGGGTTTCTCTCTGGAAACACCATATATTTT TRBV15 TRBD1 - TRBJ1-3
CASSLSTVTQNTEAFF TGTGCCAGCAGTTTATCCACAGTGACTCAGAACACTGAAGCTTTCTTT TRBV27 - once TRBJ1-1
CASSDGVSYEQYF TGTGCCAGCAGTGATGGTGTCAGTTACGAGCAGTACTTC TRBV2 - - TRBJ2-7
CASSLGRTGPDTQYF TGTGCCAGCAGTTTGGGGAGGACAGGGCCAGATACGCAGTATTTT TRBV27 TRBD1 - TRBJ2-3
CSVPGQGYEQYF TGCAGCGTCCCGGGACAGGGCTACGAGCAGTACTTC TRBV29-1 TRBD1 - TRBJ2-7
CASSHRGGTEAFF TGTGCCAGCAGTCACAGGGGAGGCACTGAAGCTTTCTTT TRBV27 TRBD1 once TRBJ1-1
CSVVAGNTEAFF TGCAGCGTTGTGGCGGGGAACACTGAAGCTTTCTTT TRBV29-1 - - TRBJ1-1
CASSQDGGGAYEQYF TGCGCCAGCAGCCAAGATGGCGGGGGGGCCTACGAGCAGTACTTC TRBV4-1 TRBD2 - TRBJ2-7
CASSPRRGASEQETQYF TGTGCCAGCAGCCCGCGACGGGGGGCCTCCGAGCAAGAGACCCAGTACTTC TRBV11-3 - - TRBJ2-5
CAIKPDGNYGYTF TGTGCCATCAAACCGGACGGTAACTATGGCTACACCTTC TRBV10-3 - - TRBJ1-2
CASSIGGSTDTQYF TGTGCCAGCAGCATCGGGGGTAGCACAGATACGCAGTATTTT TRBV7-9 - - TRBJ2-3
CASSLGQTQYF TGTGCCAGCAGCTTGGGCCAGACCCAGTACTTC TRBV7-2 - once TRBJ2-5
CASSQEGSGPPTYGYTF TGTGCCAGCAGCCAAGAGGGATCTGGGCCTCCGACTTATGGCTACACCTTC TRBV4-2 - - TRBJ1-2
CASSYLQEGGETQYF TGTGCCAGCAGTTACCTCCAGGAGGGGGGAGAGACCCAGTACTTC TRBV6-5 - - TRBJ2-5
CASSQEVVGTGSDEQYF TGTGCCAGCAGCCAAGAGGTAGTAGGGACAGGGAGCGACGAGCAGTACTTC TRBV4-2 TRBD1 - TRBJ2-7
CASSQPGWGGNNEKLFF TGCGCCAGCAGCCAACCAGGTTGGGGGGGAAATAATGAAAAACTGTTTTTT TRBV4-1 - few TRBJ1-4
CASSPTGGYSNQPQHF TGTGCCAGCAGCCCAACAGGGGGTTATAGCAATCAGCCCCAGCATTTT TRBV7-8 TRBD1 - TRBJ1-5
CASSQAPNSNQPQHF TGCGCCAGCAGCCAAGCCCCGAATAGCAATCAGCCCCAGCATTTT TRBV4-1 - - TRBJ1-5
CASSPGTSGGSETQYF TGTGCCAGCAGTCCCGGGACTAGCGGGGGGTCGGAGACCCAGTACTTC TRBV28 TRBD2 - TRBJ2-5
CASSLPGQGNYEQYF TGTGCCAGCAGCTTACCAGGACAGGGGAACTACGAGCAGTACTTC TRBV7-9 TRBD1 - TRBJ2-7
CASSLRQGAIQPQHF TGCGCCAGCAGCTTACGACAGGGGGCGATTCAGCCCCAGCATTTT TRBV4-3 TRBD1 few TRBJ1-5
CASSQSTSGGSVTDTQYF TGCGCCAGCAGTCAATCCACTAGCGGGGGGAGTGTGACAGATACGCAGTATTTT TRBV23-1 TRBD2 few TRBJ2-3
CASSSSVYSNQPQHF TGTGCCAGCAGTTCGAGCGTATATAGCAATCAGCCCCAGCATTTT TRBV6-5 - - TRBJ1-5
CASTLEVRTQYWHF TGTGCCAGCACCCTAGAGGTGAGGACCCAGTATTGGCATTTT TRBV6-5 - - TRBJ1-5